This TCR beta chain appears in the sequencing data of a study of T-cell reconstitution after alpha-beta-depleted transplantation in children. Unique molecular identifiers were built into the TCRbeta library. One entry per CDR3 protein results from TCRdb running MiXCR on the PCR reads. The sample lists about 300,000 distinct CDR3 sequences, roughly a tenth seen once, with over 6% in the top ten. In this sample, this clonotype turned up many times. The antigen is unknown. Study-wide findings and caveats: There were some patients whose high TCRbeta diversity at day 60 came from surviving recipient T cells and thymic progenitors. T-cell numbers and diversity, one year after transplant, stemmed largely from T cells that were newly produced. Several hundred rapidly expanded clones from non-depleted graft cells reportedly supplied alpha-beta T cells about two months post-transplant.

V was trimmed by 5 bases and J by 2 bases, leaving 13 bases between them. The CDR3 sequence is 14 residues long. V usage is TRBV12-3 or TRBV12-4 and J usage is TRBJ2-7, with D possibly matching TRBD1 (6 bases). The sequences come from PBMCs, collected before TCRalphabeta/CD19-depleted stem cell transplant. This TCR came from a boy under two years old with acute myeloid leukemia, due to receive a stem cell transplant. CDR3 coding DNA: TGTGCCAGCAGTCGCAAGACAGGTACCTACGAGCAGTACTTC. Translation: CASSRKTGTYEQYF.